The 12 T cell receptor beta chains presented below share a single source sample, sequenced in a study of OX40 agonist ivuxolimab in advanced cancers. Clones were read by immunoSEQ multiplex PCR, and TCRdb kept only the in-frame ones, dropping some. The data show 15,000 or so clones, roughly nine tenths seen once. Sample: CD4+ or CD8+ T cells sorted from blood, taken in a trial of the OX40 agonist ivuxolimab. These receptors all stem from an adult with an advanced solid tumor such as melanoma, head and neck, liver or kidney cancer.

This clone appeared a few times. The rearrangement uses TRBV19 and TRBJ2-3; 8 nucleotides line up with TRBD2. V dropped 6 bases and J dropped 7; count of bases not matched to a gene: 6. Germline values: CDR1 LNHDA, CDR2 SQIVND (reference sequence). This CDR3 is built from 13 residues. This chain's CDR3 is CASRPRLAYTQYF. CDR3 sequence (DNA): TGTGCCAGTAGACCGCGACTAGCGTATACGCAGTATTTT.

The chain carries TRBV6-5 and TRBJ2-3; no clear D gene. This CDR3 region has 13 residues. CDR1 MNHEY and CDR2 SVGAGI come from the germline V gene. V shed 6 bases and J shed 4 bases, with 11 bases lying between them. The CDR3 sequence is CASSRSKADTQYF. For the CDR3, the DNA is TGTGCCAGCAGCCGCTCCAAGGCAGATACGCAGTATTTT.

Comment on this clone: The junction departs from germline at one end; a sequencing error may be responsible. J is TRBJ2-5 and V is TRBV4-1; a weak D match, TRBD2 (7 bases). This CDR3 region has 14 residues. Germline CDR1 and CDR2: MGHRA and YSYEKL. Here the CDR3 DNA reads TGCGCCAGCAGTCAAGGGGGGGGTCGAGAGACCCAGTACTTC. Encoded protein: CASSQGGGRETQYF.

CDR3 sequence: CASSLRGMNTGELFF. The CDR3 DNA follows: TGTGCCAGCAGCTTACGAGGGATGAACACCGGGGAGCTGTTTTTT. J is TRBJ2-2 and V is TRBV11-2; tentative D call: TRBD2 (5 bases). Germline values: CDR1 SGHAT, CDR2 FQNNGV. The CDR3 is 15 amino acids. The V end was cut by 2 bases, the J end by 1 base, with 8 bases between. Based on the CDR3 plus reference TRBV11-2 and TRBJ2-2, the full variable domain is EAGVAQSPRYKIIEKRQSVAFWCNPISGHATLYWYQQILGQGPKLLIQFQNNGVVDDSQLPKDRFSAERLKGVDSTLKIQPAKLEDSAVYLCASSLRGMNTGELFFGEGSRLTVL.

V and J are TRBV27 and TRBJ2-3, with 8 nucleotides matching TRBD2. The V gene's germline CDR1 is MNHEY and CDR2 SMNVEV (reference sequence). The V gene end was trimmed by 5 bases and the J gene end by 0 bases; junction bases not matched to a gene: 10. CDR3 length: 17 residues. The CDR3 sequence is CASSPGTSRTSTDTQYF. CDR3 sequence (DNA): TGTGCCAGCAGTCCCGGGACTAGTCGGACTAGCACAGATACGCAGTATTTT.

V usage is TRBV6-1 and J usage is TRBJ2-3; 10 nucleotides match TRBD2. The length of the CDR3 is 17 residues. From germline, CDR1 is MNHNS and CDR2 SASEGT. V shed 1 base, J shed 3 bases, and the junction held 7 bases outside the gene matches. The CDR3 DNA reads as TGTGCCAGCAGTGAAGGGCCTAGCGGGAGTCTTACAGATACGCAGTATTTT. Amino acid sequence: CASSEGPSGSLTDTQYF.

The chain combines TRBV6-5 with TRBJ1-2, with 8 bases that match TRBD1. CDR3 size: 13 residues. The trim removed 4 bases at V and 5 bases at J, leaving 3 bases unmatched. The germline V gene has CDR1 MNHEY and CDR2 SVGAGI. The CDR3 region is CASSWGQAYGYTF. The CDR3 bases are TGTGCCAGCAGTTGGGGACAGGCGTATGGCTACACCTTC.

The chain combines TRBV6-5 with TRBJ1-1; the match to TRBD1 covers 7 bases. Unmatched junction bases numbered 12, after V lost 6 bases and J lost 5 bases. Germline assignment: CDR1 MNHEY and CDR2 SVGAGI. The CDR3 extends over 15 amino acids. Here the CDR3 reads CASSPRQGPLTEAFF. The CDR3 coding sequence is TGTGCCAGCAGCCCAAGACAGGGCCCACTGACTGAAGCTTTCTTT.

This rearrangement joins TRBV27 to TRBJ2-7; TRBD2 agrees at 8 bases. The CDR3 consists of 14 residues. The V and J ends lost 6 bases and 2 bases, in that order; junction bases with no gene match: 6. The germline CDR1 and CDR2 sequences are MNHEY and SMNVEV (reference sequence). Here the CDR3 reads CASSLAGPPYEQYF. For the CDR3, the DNA is TGTGCCAGCAGCTTAGCGGGACCTCCCTACGAGCAGTACTTC.

By sample fraction, this clone is medium-sized. The sample carries other DNA sequences with the same CDR3. This sequence joins TRBV9 and TRBJ2-1; 12 bases align to TRBD2. This CDR3 is 17 amino acids long. Germline V gene lookup returns CDR1 SGDLS and CDR2 YYNGEE. V gave up 3 bases and J gave up 2 bases; unmatched junction bases: 6. CDR3 DNA sequence: TGTGCCAGCAGCGCACCGGGACTAGCGGGCGCCTACAATGAGCAGTTCTTC. This codes for CASSAPGLAGAYNEQFF. Variable domain in full (rest from reference TRBV9 and TRBJ2-1): DSGVTQTPKHLITATGQRVTLRCSPRSGDLSVYWYQQSLDQGLQFLIQYYNGEERAKGNILERFSAQQFPDLHSELNLSSLELGDSALYFCASSAPGLAGAYNEQFFGPGTRLTVL.

This chain joins TRBV6-1 and TRBJ2-7, with TRBD1 matching over 9 bases. CDR1 is MNHNS, CDR2 SASEGT, per germline. CDR3 length: 15 residues. The V and J ends lost 2 bases and 2 bases, in that order; junction bases with no gene match: 4. The CDR3 DNA reads as TGTGCCAGCAGTGAATTTGGACAGGGGACCTACGAGCAGTACTTC. It encodes CASSEFGQGTYEQYF.

The CDR3 region has the DNA TGTGCCAGCAGTCCCGGTACTAGGGGCTACGAGCAGTACTTC. It codes for CASSPGTRGYEQYF. The V and J genes are TRBV6-5 and TRBJ2-7, with D perhaps given as TRBD1 or TRBD2 (5 bases each). V dropped 5 bases and J dropped 3 bases, with 14 bases sitting between them. The CDR3 loop spans 14 amino acids. CDR1 is MNHEY, CDR2 SVGAGI, per germline.